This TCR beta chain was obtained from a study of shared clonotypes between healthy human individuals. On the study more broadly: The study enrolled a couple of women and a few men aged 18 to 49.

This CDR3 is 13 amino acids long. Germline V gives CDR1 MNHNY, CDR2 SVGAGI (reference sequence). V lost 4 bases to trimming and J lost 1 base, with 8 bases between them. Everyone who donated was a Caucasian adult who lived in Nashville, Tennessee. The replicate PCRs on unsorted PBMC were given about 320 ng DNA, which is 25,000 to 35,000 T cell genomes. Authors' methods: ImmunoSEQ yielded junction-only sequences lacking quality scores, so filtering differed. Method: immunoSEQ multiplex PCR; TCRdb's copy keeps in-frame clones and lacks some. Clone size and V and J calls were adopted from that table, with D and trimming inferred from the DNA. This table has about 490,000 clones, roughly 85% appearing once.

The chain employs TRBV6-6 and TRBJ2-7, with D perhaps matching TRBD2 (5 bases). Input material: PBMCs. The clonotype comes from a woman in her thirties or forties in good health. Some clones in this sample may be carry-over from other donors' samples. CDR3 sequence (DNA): TGTGCCAGCAGTTCGGACTCTTCCTACGAGCAGTACTTC. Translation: CASSSDSSYEQYF.